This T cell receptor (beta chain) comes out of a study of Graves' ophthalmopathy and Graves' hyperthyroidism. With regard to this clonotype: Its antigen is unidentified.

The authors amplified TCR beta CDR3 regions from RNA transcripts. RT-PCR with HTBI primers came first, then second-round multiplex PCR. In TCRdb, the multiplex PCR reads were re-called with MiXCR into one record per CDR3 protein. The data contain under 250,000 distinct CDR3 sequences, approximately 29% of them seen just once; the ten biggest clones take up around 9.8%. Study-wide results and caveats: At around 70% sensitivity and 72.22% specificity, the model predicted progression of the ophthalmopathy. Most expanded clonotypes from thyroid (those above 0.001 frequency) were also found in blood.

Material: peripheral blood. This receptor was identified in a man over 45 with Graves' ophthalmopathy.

CDR3: CASRPPPPNTEAFF. The CDR3 DNA reads as TGTGCCAGCAGGCCGCCGCCCCCGAACACTGAAGCTTTCTTT. The V and J genes are TRBV28 and TRBJ1-1; unclear D gene. Germline V gene lookup returns CDR1 MDHEN and CDR2 SYDVKM. This CDR3 spans 14 amino acids. With 6 bases removed from V and 1 base from J, the gap between germline ends came to 12 bases.